The 6 T cell receptor beta chains below come from one sample, sequenced in a study of blood T cells in healthy people across ages. Next came a second PCR, run for about 7 to 12 cycles, which used a sample-barcoded 5' primer along with a J-beta primer mix. TCRdb recomputed calls from the 5' RACE reads with MiXCR, one row per CDR3 protein. The sample shows 1,500,000 or so distinct CDR3 sequences, around 40% of them seen only once. Material: blood. These receptors came from a young woman in good health.

The CDR3 sequence: CASSQETGGYTEAFF. The CDR3 DNA is TGTGCCAGCAGCCAAGAGACAGGGGGTTACACTGAAGCTTTCTTT. V gene TRBV4-2 combines with J gene TRBJ1-1; 9 nucleotides align to TRBD1. V dropped 0 bases and J dropped 3; count of bases not matched to a gene: 2. In germline, CDR1 is LGHNA, CDR2 YNFKEQ. The CDR3 has 15 amino acids.

This chain links TRBV20-1 with TRBJ2-1; TRBD1 matches 7 bases. The junction had 2 bases not matched to a gene; V was cut back by 0 bases and J by 0 bases. This CDR3 is 15 amino acids long. Per the germline V gene, CDR1 is DFQATT and CDR2 is SNEGSKA (reference sequence). The DNA of the CDR3 is TGCAGTGCTAGAGACACAGGGGTCTCCTACAATGAGCAGTTCTTC. This translates into CSARDTGVSYNEQFF.

The chain employs TRBV7-2 and TRBJ2-7, with TRBD1 identical over 9 bases. Germline CDR1 and CDR2: SGHTA and FQGNSA. The CDR3 length is 14 residues. The ends lost 7 bases at V and 1 base at J; junction bases unmatched: 5. This CDR3 is CASTIGQGSYEQYF. CDR3 DNA: TGTGCCAGCACTATAGGACAGGGGTCCTACGAGCAGTACTTC.

This clonotype was picked up a small number of times. The rearrangement links TRBV15 to TRBJ2-7; D might be TRBD2 (6 bases). CDR1 is LNHNV and CDR2 is YYDKDF in the germline V gene (reference sequence). Trimming took 0 bases from V and 3 from J, leaving 12 bases between them. CDR3 length: 15 residues. The CDR3 nucleotides are TGTGCCACCAGCAGAGATAGGGACTGGATCTACGAGCAGTACTTC. This gives the protein CATSRDRDWIYEQYF. Based on the CDR3 plus reference TRBV15 and TRBJ2-7, the full variable domain is DAMVIQNPRYQVTQFGKPVTLSCSQTLNHNVMYWYQQKSSQAPKLLFHYYDKDFNNEADTPDNFQSRRPNTSFCFLDIRSPGLGDTAMYLCATSRDRDWIYEQYFGPGTRLTVT.

The V call is TRBV7-2, the J call TRBJ2-1; D might be TRBD1 (6 bases). CDR3 length: 16 amino acids. Germline-derived CDR1 and CDR2 are SGHTA and FQGNSA. Trimming shortened V by 3 bases and J by 5 bases, and 17 bases separated the two germline ends. The CDR3 nucleotides read TGTGCCAGCAGCTTTCCCCAGGGGAGAGTTAACAATGAGCAGTTCTTC. Residues: CASSFPQGRVNNEQFF.

V gene TRBV20-1 combines with J gene TRBJ2-3; D call uncertain. V gave up 5 bases and J gave up 2 bases, with 11 bases separating them. Germline V gene lookup returns CDR1 DFQATT and CDR2 SNEGSKA (reference sequence). The CDR3 has 13 amino acids. The CDR3 bases are TGCAGTGCTGTAGAGAGTCACACAGATACGCAGTATTTT. It encodes CSAVESHTDTQYF.